These 21 T cell receptor beta chains share one sample of origin, sequenced in a study of T cell responses to AZD1222 COVID-19 vaccine. Profiled with immunoSEQ multiplex PCR; TCRdb holds only in-frame clones, not every one. The table shows some 190,000 clones, with just over 90% occurring only once. This specimen was peripheral blood, taken 28 days after the second AZD1222 dose. All receptors come from an adult who received the AZD1222 COVID-19 vaccine.

This clone was detected only a few times. V is TRBV27 and J is TRBJ1-4; 7 nucleotides align to TRBD1. V was pared by 7 bases and J by 8 bases, with 7 bases of the junction left unmatched. Germline V lookup: CDR1 MNHEY, CDR2 SMNVEV (reference sequence). This CDR3 has 13 amino acids. CDR3 region: CASTNRGREKLFF. As DNA, the CDR3 is TGTGCCAGCACAAACAGGGGTCGGGAAAAACTGTTTTTT.

The rearrangement links TRBV19 to TRBJ1-3; the D gene is possibly TRBD1 (5 bases). CDR1 is LNHDA, CDR2 SQIVND, per germline (reference sequence). The CDR3 runs 15 residues. The V gene lost 9 bases and the J gene lost 0 bases, with 15 bases spanning the gap. The CDR3 here is CASKFDSRSGNTIYF. The CDR3 region has the DNA TGTGCCAGCAAGTTCGACAGCCGCTCTGGAAACACCATATATTTT.

This chain uses TRBV2 with TRBJ1-1; D might be TRBD1 (6 bases). With 8 bases removed from V and 4 bases from J, the gap between germline ends came to 23 bases. CDR3 length equals 16 residues. The germline gives CDR1 SNHLY, CDR2 FYNNEI. CDR3 residues: CASLPSGAVKVTEAFF. The CDR3 region has the DNA TGTGCCAGCCTTCCATCGGGGGCGGTGAAGGTCACTGAAGCTTTCTTT.

The gene calls are TRBV6-2 or TRBV6-3 and TRBJ1-5; 9 positions match TRBD1. The CDR3 length is 17 residues. Trimming at V came to 2 bases and at J to 5 bases, leaving 10 bases not matched to a gene. CDR1 is MNHEY and CDR2 is SVGEGT in the germline V gene. The CDR3: CASSYPRGQGPYQPQHF. The CDR3 coding sequence is TGTGCCAGCAGTTACCCGAGAGGACAGGGGCCTTATCAGCCCCAGCATTTT.

This clone appeared once. CDR3 nucleotide sequence: TGTGCCAGCAGCTTGCAGGCGACCCTTCGGCAGGCGCAGTATTTT. It specifies CASSLQATLRQAQYF. The chain is built from TRBV5-4 and TRBJ2-3; no clear D gene. The CDR3 is 15 amino acids. Germline CDR1 and CDR2: SGHNT and YYREEE (reference sequence). The V and J ends lost 1 base and 10 bases respectively, with 19 bases between them.

This sequence joins TRBV4-2 and TRBJ2-7; 12 nucleotides match TRBD2. V lost 0 bases to trimming and J lost 0 bases; unmatched junction nucleotides: 3. Germline V lookup: CDR1 LGHNA, CDR2 YNFKEQ. The CDR3 sequence is 17 residues long. The CDR3 loop is CASSQEGTSGSSYEQYF. CDR3 sequence (DNA): TGTGCCAGCAGCCAAGAAGGGACTAGCGGGTCCTCCTACGAGCAGTACTTC.

The genes are TRBV5-6 and TRBJ2-1; 8 bases are a match to TRBD2. Germline V gene data show CDR1 as SGHDT and CDR2 as YYEEEE. The CDR3 is 17 residues long. J gave up 1 base and V 4 bases, and 10 bases lay outside the gene matches. The CDR3 loop reads CASSLGLAGASYNEQFF. CDR3 bases: TGTGCCAGCAGCCTAGGACTAGCAGGAGCTTCCTACAATGAGCAGTTCTTC. The whole variable domain, filled in from reference TRBV5-6 and TRBJ2-1, reads DAGVTQSPTHLIKTRGQQVTLRCSPKSGHDTVSWYQQALGQGPQFIFQYYEEEERQRGNFPDRFSGHQFPNYSSELNVNALLLGDSALYLCASSLGLAGASYNEQFFGPGTRLTVL.

This chain uses TRBV5-1 with TRBJ2-5, with 9 bases lining up with TRBD1. The CDR3 runs to 15 residues. Trimming cost V 4 bases and J 0 bases; bases outside gene matches: 4. Germline V gene sequence: CDR1 SGHRS, CDR2 YFSETQ. CDR3 sequence (DNA): TGCGCCAGCAGCAAAGGGACAGGGAACCAAGAGACCCAGTACTTC. Its protein is CASSKGTGNQETQYF.

The rearrangement joins TRBV19 to TRBJ1-4; D perhaps matches TRBD1 (5 bases). Germline loops: CDR1 LNHDA, CDR2 SQIVND (reference sequence). The CDR3 spans 15 residues. Deletions cut 5 bases from V and 5 bases from J, with 15 bases between. CDR3 coding DNA: TGTGCCAGTAGTGCGCCGGGACGGCCCAATGAAAAACTGTTTTTT. Amino acids: CASSAPGRPNEKLFF.

This chain links TRBV7-9 with TRBJ1-2; D is uncertain. V was trimmed by 3 bases and J by 6 bases, leaving 14 bases between them. The V gene's germline CDR1 is SEHNR and CDR2 FQNEAQ (reference sequence). The CDR3 is 14 residues long. CDR3 sequence reads: CASSFMTAEDGYTF. CDR3 in DNA: TGTGCCAGCAGCTTTATGACGGCGGAGGATGGCTACACCTTC. Full variable domain (remainder filled in from reference TRBV7-9 and TRBJ1-2): DTGVSQNPRHKITKRGQNVTFRCDPISEHNRLYWYRQTLGQGPEFLTYFQNEAQLEKSRLLSDRFSAERPKGSFSTLEIQRTEQGDSAMYLCASSFMTAEDGYTFGSGTRLTVV.

CDR3 amino acids: CASSPPSGGARQPQHF. The CDR3 DNA reads TGTGCCAGCAGTCCCCCCTCGGGGGGCGCCCGGCAGCCCCAGCATTTT. The chain uses TRBV28 and TRBJ1-5; possible D gene TRBD1, 6 bases. In germline, CDR1 is MDHEN, CDR2 SYDVKM. V lost 5 bases and J lost 7, with 21 bases in between. This CDR3 contains 16 residues.

The chain is built from TRBV6-5 and TRBJ2-7, with a weak D call TRBD2 (5 bases). The V end lost 0 bases, the J end lost 5 bases, and 14 bases lay between the germline ends. Germline CDR1 is MNHEY and CDR2 is SVGAGI. The CDR3 has 15 amino acids. The CDR3 loop reads CASSYSDWEGNEQYF. CDR3 nucleotides: TGTGCCAGCAGTTACTCGGACTGGGAAGGGAACGAGCAGTACTTC.

The chain carries TRBV21-1 and TRBJ1-1; the table's D gene call, TRBD1, was not cross checked with the DNA. TRBV21-1 is a pseudogene locus. The CDR3 length is 14 residues. The CDR3 nucleotides read TGTGCCAGCAGCACCGGACAGGGCAACACTGAAGCTTTCTTT. It encodes CASSTGQGNTEAFF.

V usage is TRBV30 and J usage is TRBJ1-5; 7 bases align to TRBD1. From germline, CDR1 is GTSNPN and CDR2 SVGIG (reference sequence). The ends lost 1 base at V and 3 bases at J; junction bases unmatched: 12. The CDR3 covers 17 residues. The CDR3 DNA follows: TGTGCCTGGAGTGACCCCGGGGAAGGGGGCTTCAATCAGCCCCAGCATTTT. This sequence encodes CAWSDPGEGGFNQPQHF.

CDR3: CASSPTTGNTIYF. The DNA for the CDR3 is TGTGCCAGCAGCCCCACCACTGGAAACACCATATATTTT. V is TRBV9 and J is TRBJ1-3, with D unclear. V was cut by 4 bases and J by 2 bases, with 7 bases left in between. CDR3 length equals 13 residues. Germline values: CDR1 SGDLS, CDR2 YYNGEE. The full variable domain, rest sourced from reference TRBV9 and TRBJ1-3, is DSGVTQTPKHLITATGQRVTLRCSPRSGDLSVYWYQQSLDQGLQFLIQYYNGEERAKGNILERFSAQQFPDLHSELNLSSLELGDSALYFCASSPTTGNTIYFGEGSWLTVV.

In this sample, this clone turned up a few times. V is TRBV27 and J is TRBJ1-1; 9 nucleotides agree with TRBD1. Germline CDR1 reads MNHEY; CDR2 reads SMNVEV (reference sequence). The CDR3 sequence is 17 residues long. The V gene end was trimmed by 6 bases and the J gene end by 12 bases; junction bases not matched to a gene: 23. This CDR3 is CASSRTLSGTGTVGTFF. The CDR3 DNA sequence: TGTGCCAGCAGCCGCACCTTGTCCGGGACAGGGACGGTCGGGACTTTCTTT.

The rearrangement links TRBV5-1 to TRBJ1-1; TRBD1 matches at 8 bases. CDR3 length equals 13 residues. In germline, CDR1 is SGHRS, CDR2 YFSETQ. V lost 4 bases and J lost 7; bases outside the gene matches: 6. CDR3 residues: CASSGQGAGEAFF. The CDR3 nucleotides are TGCGCCAGCAGCGGGCAGGGGGCAGGTGAAGCTTTCTTT.

This clone has a handful of counts. The rearrangement joins TRBV4-1 to TRBJ2-7; 9 bases are shared with TRBD1. The CDR3 totals 17 residues. V lost 3 bases to trimming and J lost 2 bases; unmatched junction nucleotides: 11. Germline CDR1 MGHRA, CDR2 YSYEKL. The CDR3 region is CASSHTAGQGIAYEQYF. The CDR3 coding sequence is TGCGCCAGCAGCCACACAGCGGGACAGGGAATTGCCTACGAGCAGTACTTC.

This clone was observed a single time. The chain has TRBV9 and TRBJ2-2; D may match TRBD1 or TRBD2 (5 bases each). Trimming removed 0 bases at V and 7 bases at J, with 16 bases between. The CDR3 is made up of 16 amino acids. The V gene's germline CDR1 is SGDLS and CDR2 YYNGEE. The CDR3, as DNA: TGTGCCAGCAGCGTAGGCCCGGGGCCCAGAGGCGGGGAGCTGTTTTTT. This codes for CASSVGPGPRGGELFF.

The J gene is TRBJ1-1, the V gene TRBV25-1; the D is unclear. Germline CDR1 reads MGHDK; CDR2 reads SYGVNS. V lost 7 bases and J 10 bases, leaving 13 bases between the germline ends. CDR3 length: 11 residues. The CDR3 loop reads CASTQLDTAFF. In DNA form, the CDR3 reads TGTGCCAGCACGCAACTTGATACAGCTTTCTTT.

The chain employs TRBV27 and TRBJ2-1; 10 positions match TRBD2. Germline lookup yields CDR1 MNHEY and CDR2 SMNVEV (reference sequence). Trimming at V came to 2 bases and at J to 0 bases, leaving 7 bases not matched to a gene. The CDR3 totals 18 residues. The CDR3 DNA is TGTGCCAGCAGTTTACTAGCGGGAGTTACTAGCTCCTACAATGAGCAGTTCTTC. It codes for CASSLLAGVTSSYNEQFF.